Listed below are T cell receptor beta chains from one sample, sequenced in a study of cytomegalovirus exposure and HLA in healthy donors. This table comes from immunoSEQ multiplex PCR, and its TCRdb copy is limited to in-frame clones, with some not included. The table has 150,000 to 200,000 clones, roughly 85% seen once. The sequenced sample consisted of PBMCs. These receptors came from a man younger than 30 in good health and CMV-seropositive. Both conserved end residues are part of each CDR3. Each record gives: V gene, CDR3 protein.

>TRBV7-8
CASSLGSGSPLHF
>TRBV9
CASSAYELRGGLGYTF
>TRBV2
CASSEERLFGVLGYGYTF
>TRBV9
CASSPKPKGYTEAFF
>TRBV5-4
CASSLRQGPNEQYF
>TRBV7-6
CASSLGVGGDGELFF
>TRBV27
CASSTGGTEAFF
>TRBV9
CASSAGVAASTGYGYTF
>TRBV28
CASRGQVHYEQYF
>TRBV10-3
CAISRGGVRQETQYF
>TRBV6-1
CASSEVAGPLMNEQFF
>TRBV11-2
CASSLVTGAYNEQFF
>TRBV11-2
CASSLEEGTTDTQYF
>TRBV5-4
CASSLGGTKNEQFF
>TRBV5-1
CASSWGQGQGADTQYF
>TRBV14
CASSRPREVNTEAFF
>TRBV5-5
CASSFYGYRSTDTQYF
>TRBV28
CASTLAGNTGELFF
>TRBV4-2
CASSQEAKTNEKLFF
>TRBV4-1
CASSRRDKAASEQFF
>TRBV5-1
CASSQGLAGVGLYNEQFF
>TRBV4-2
CASSQVAETYEQYF
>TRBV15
CATSRYRDRGNQPQHF
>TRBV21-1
CASRGTGVNEKLFF
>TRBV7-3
CASSLTPVQCGGSNQPQHF
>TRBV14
CASSQVGGVNNEQFF
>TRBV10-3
CAITPGGADTQYF
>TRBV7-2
CASSIGQGGYGYTF
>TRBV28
CASTSNLGTGVYF
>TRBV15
CATSRDIYYEQYF
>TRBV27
CASSLLSDRQQETQYF
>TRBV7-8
CASSLLGADYGYTF
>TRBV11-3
CASSLVGAPDTQYF
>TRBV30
CAWGQLGGEADTQYF
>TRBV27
CASSFQGAYEQYF
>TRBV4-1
CASSQGRGNTEAFF
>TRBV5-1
CASRQGAHEQYF
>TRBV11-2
CASSLAATGVEQYF
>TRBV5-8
CASSLGILGGNTEAFF
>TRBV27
CASSFVGGNKEKLFF
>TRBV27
CASSSLGQGEDYGYTF
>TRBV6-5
CASSPRWTNEQFF
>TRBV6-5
CASSPGSNEQFF
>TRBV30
CAWSPIAGGPYNEQFF
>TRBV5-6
CASSLRRNEQFF
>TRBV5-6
CASIAGPNNEQFF
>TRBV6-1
CASSALAPTYEQYF
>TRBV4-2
CASSRGTGGKYGELFF
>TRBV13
CASSYGTSGSDTQYF
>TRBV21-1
CASSKDYGIGSNQPQHF
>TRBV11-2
CASSLEGQGHYEQYF
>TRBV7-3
CASSPDRGSDEQFF
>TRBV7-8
CASSSLRDSYTDTQYF
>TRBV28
CASRTGGEETQYF
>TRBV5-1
CASRTGGNTGELFF
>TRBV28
CASTLGDRDGNIQYF